These 30 T cell receptor beta chains were sequenced from one sample in a study of naive and memory T cell subsets. The beta constant-region primer was an equimolar mix of two oligonucleotides covering TRBC1 and TRBC2. Ligated cDNA was amplified by four rounds of PCR with nested alpha and beta constant-region primers and SP2. TCRdb re-called the UMI-ligation and nested PCR reads with MiXCR, one entry per CDR3 protein. This sample yields over 110,000 distinct CDR3 sequences, of which about a fifth are seen a single time; around 0.63% belongs to the top ten. Broader study findings: Naive repertoires, especially CD8, held a few larger clonotypes, possibly memory cells re-expressing CD45RA.

These TCRs are of unknown antigen specificity. Sequenced input: naive CD8+ T cells from blood. These receptors originate from a human donor in good health.

This chain links TRBV5-4 with TRBJ2-2; 8 bases are shared with TRBD1. The germline V gene encodes CDR1 SGHNT and CDR2 YYREEE (reference sequence). J was trimmed by 1 base and V by 4 bases; bases with no gene match: 6. This CDR3 spans 16 amino acids. CDR3 nucleotides: TGTGCCAGCAGCCTAACGGGACAGGAGAACACCGGGGAGCTGTTTTTT. As protein: CASSLTGQENTGELFF.

This sequence joins TRBV30 and TRBJ2-5; a weak D match, TRBD1 (7 bases). Trimming shortened V by 4 bases and J by 5 bases, and 11 bases separated the two germline ends. Germline V gives CDR1 GTSNPN, CDR2 SVGIG (reference sequence). The CDR3 is 12 amino acids. The CDR3, as DNA: TGTGCCTGGAAGGGGGCGGGGGAGACCCAGTACTTC. Amino acids: CAWKGAGETQYF.

The CDR3 nucleotides read TGTGCCAGCAGTTTAATGGGGAGCAATCAGCCCCAGCATTTT. Translation: CASSLMGSNQPQHF. This chain links TRBV27 with TRBJ1-5; D remains unclear. The CDR3 length is 14 residues. CDR1 and CDR2 from the germline V gene are MNHEY and SMNVEV (reference sequence). Trimming cost V 2 bases and J 1 base, with 6 bases left between them.

The J gene is TRBJ2-2, the V gene TRBV13; no clear D. Germline loops: CDR1 PRHDT, CDR2 FYEKMQ (reference sequence). Trimming took 4 bases from V and 1 from J, leaving 13 bases between them. The CDR3 has 16 amino acids. CDR3 region: CASSSSLGMNTGELFF. The CDR3, as DNA: TGTGCCAGCAGCTCCTCCCTGGGAATGAACACCGGGGAGCTGTTTTTT.

The chain links TRBV28 to TRBJ2-7, with D possibly being TRBD1 (6 bases). This CDR3 contains 13 residues. Germline V gene lookup returns CDR1 MDHEN and CDR2 SYDVKM. The V and J ends lost 6 bases and 3 bases respectively, with 12 bases between them. CDR3 bases: TGTGCCAGCAGCTTCGACAGGTTCTACGAGCAGTACTTC. It specifies CASSFDRFYEQYF.

The chain recombines TRBV28 with TRBJ2-3; 12 bases fit TRBD2. Germline CDR1 is MDHEN and CDR2 is SYDVKM. CDR3 length: 18 amino acids. V gave up 6 bases and J gave up 2 bases; unmatched junction bases: 12. The CDR3 sequence: CASSTRLAGDHPTDTQYF. The CDR3 nucleotides are TGTGCCAGCAGCACAAGACTAGCGGGAGATCACCCCACAGATACGCAGTATTTT.

This clonotype has only a few counts. CDR3 bases: TGTGCCAGCAGCGGGACAGGCCTCTCCTACGAGCAGTACTTC. Its protein is CASSGTGLSYEQYF. V gene TRBV2 combines with J gene TRBJ2-7, with TRBD1 matching over 8 bases. Germline trimming cut 6 bases from V and 0 bases from J; bases unmatched to any gene: 4. Germline values: CDR1 SNHLY, CDR2 FYNNEI. The CDR3 runs to 14 residues.

The rearrangement joins TRBV4-1 to TRBJ2-1; 11 positions agree with TRBD2. Germline CDR1 and CDR2: MGHRA and YSYEKL. Trimming removed 1 base from V and 6 bases from J; junction bases left unmatched: 2. The CDR3 spans 15 residues. CDR3 in DNA: TGCGCCAGCAGCCAAGTAGCGGGAGGGGGCAATGAGCAGTTCTTC. This gives the protein CASSQVAGGGNEQFF.

This clonotype was seen many times. The rearrangement links TRBV20-1 to TRBJ1-1, with 10 nucleotides matching TRBD1. Germline CDR1 DFQATT, CDR2 SNEGSKA (reference sequence). This CDR3 spans 12 amino acids. Trimming at V came to 6 bases and at J to 7 bases, leaving 5 bases not matched to a gene. CDR3 coding DNA: TGCAGTGCAAGGGGGGACAGGGGTGAAGCTTTCTTT. Amino acids: CSARGDRGEAFF.

J is TRBJ2-2 and V is TRBV25-1; no firm D call. CDR3 length equals 17 residues. From germline, CDR1 is MGHDK and CDR2 SYGVNS. The V and J ends lost 1 base and 0 bases respectively, with 12 bases between them. The CDR3 region is CASSEFFRTTNTGELFF. The CDR3 nucleotides read TGTGCCAGCAGTGAATTCTTCCGGACGACGAACACCGGGGAGCTGTTTTTT. Full variable domain (remainder filled in from reference TRBV25-1 and TRBJ2-2): EADIYQTPRYLVIGTGKKITLECSQTMGHDKMYWYQQDPGMELHLIHYSYGVNSTEKGDLSSESTVSRIRTEHFPLTLESARPSHTSQYLCASSEFFRTTNTGELFFGEGSRLTVL.

This clonotype was picked up a small number of times. The chain employs TRBV5-1 and TRBJ2-2; D is unresolved. Trimming left V 2 bases short and J 7 bases short, with 6 bases between. The CDR3 contains 12 residues. CDR1 is SGHRS, CDR2 YFSETQ, per germline. CDR3 nucleotides: TGCGCCAGCAGCTTTAGAATCGGGGAGCTGTTTTTT. It is translated as CASSFRIGELFF.

The sample holds a few counts of this clonotype. The V call is TRBV6-2 or TRBV6-3, the J call TRBJ2-1; D is undetermined. This CDR3 contains 14 residues. Between the trimmed V and J ends, which lost 0 bases and 10 bases, there was a span of 13 bases. Germline assignment: CDR1 MNHEY and CDR2 SVGEGT. The CDR3 bases are TGTGCCAGCAGTTACTCAGGCCGTGCGAGGGAGCAGTTCTTC. Its translation is CASSYSGRAREQFF.

This clonotype has a handful of counts. One junction end disagrees with the germline gene, perhaps due to a read error. This chain joins TRBV12-3 or TRBV12-4 and TRBJ2-1; 10 bases are shared with TRBD2. The CDR3 runs 15 residues. CDR3 DNA: TGTGCCAGCAGTCTAGCGGGAGCCGGTCGCAATGAGCAGTTCTTC. It encodes CASSLAGAGRNEQFF.

This clonotype was detected a few times. The J gene is TRBJ2-7, the V gene TRBV28; D ambiguous. Germline V gene lookup returns CDR1 MDHEN and CDR2 SYDVKM. This CDR3 has 12 amino acids. With 2 bases removed from V and 7 bases from J, the gap between germline ends came to 9 bases. CDR3 DNA sequence: TGTGCCAGCAGTTTAGGGCCCCAGGAGCAGTACTTC. Amino acid sequence: CASSLGPQEQYF.

The gene calls are TRBV14 and TRBJ2-5; D is perhaps TRBD1 (5 bases). The V end was cut by 8 bases, the J end by 1 base, with 17 bases between. The CDR3 is 15 residues long. Germline CDR1 and CDR2: SGHDN and FVKESK. The CDR3, as DNA: TGTGCCAGCCGATTGGGGCCGAGGACCCAAGAGACCCAGTACTTC. Protein sequence: CASRLGPRTQETQYF. The whole variable domain, remainder taken from reference TRBV14 and TRBJ2-5, is EAGVTQFPSHSVIEKGQTVTLRCDPISGHDNLYWYRRVMGKEIKFLLHFVKESKQDESGMPNNRFLAERTGGTYSTLKVQPAELEDSGVYFCASRLGPRTQETQYFGPGTRLLVL.

This clonotype came up once. The genes are TRBV11-3 and TRBJ2-1, with 9 positions matching TRBD2. This CDR3 has 16 residues. Unmatched junction bases numbered 5, after V lost 4 bases and J lost 1 base. Germline-derived CDR1 and CDR2 are SGHNT and YENEEA. For the CDR3, the DNA is TGTGCCAGCAGCTCCAGTAGCGGGAGTTCCTACAATGAGCAGTTCTTC. Encoded protein: CASSSSSGSSYNEQFF.

The rearrangement uses TRBV5-6 and TRBJ2-7; a possible D gene is TRBD1 (6 bases). Trimming cost V 3 bases and J 5 bases, with 15 bases left between them. CDR1 is SGHDT, CDR2 YYEEEE, per germline. The CDR3 runs to 14 residues. CDR3 residues: CASSWAGQLNEQYF. CDR3 bases: TGTGCCAGCAGCTGGGCCGGACAGCTCAACGAGCAGTACTTC.

This chain links TRBV28 with TRBJ1-1; D perhaps matches TRBD1 (5 bases). Germline CDR1 and CDR2: MDHEN and SYDVKM. Trimming stripped 7 bases from V and 1 base from J, with 10 bases between. This CDR3 contains 13 residues. The CDR3 reads CASTPQGNTEAFF. The CDR3 DNA follows: TGTGCCAGCACCCCGCAGGGGAACACTGAAGCTTTCTTT.

The chain has TRBV27 and TRBJ2-2; 10 positions agree with TRBD1. The CDR3 is 15 residues long. Germline values: CDR1 MNHEY, CDR2 SMNVEV (reference sequence). The trim removed 6 bases at V and 4 bases at J, leaving 5 bases unmatched. The CDR3 DNA follows: TGTGCCAGCAGCTCCGGGACAGGGGTCACCGGGGAGCTGTTTTTT. Translating gives CASSSGTGVTGELFF.

This clonotype was seen a few times. J is TRBJ2-1 and V is TRBV29-1; 12 bases map to TRBD2. Trimming removed 6 bases from V and 4 bases from J; junction bases left unmatched: 10. This CDR3 contains 16 residues. Per the germline V gene, CDR1 is SQVTM and CDR2 is ANQGSEA. CDR3 residues: CSVTSPSGRVYNEQFF. The CDR3 DNA follows: TGCAGCGTCACCTCGCCTAGCGGGAGGGTTTACAATGAGCAGTTCTTC.

This clonotype was seen only a few times. The chain joins TRBV25-1 to TRBJ2-1; TRBD2 might be the D (6 bases). Germline V gives CDR1 MGHDK, CDR2 SYGVNS. CDR3 size: 17 residues. The germline V and J ends were trimmed by 1 base and 5 bases, with 18 bases remaining between them. This CDR3 is CASSEFFGQGGHNEQFF. In DNA form, the CDR3 reads TGTGCCAGCAGTGAATTCTTCGGGCAGGGAGGTCACAATGAGCAGTTCTTC.

The chain links TRBV6-5 to TRBJ2-3; tentative D call: TRBD2 (5 bases). Deletions cut 2 bases from V and 14 bases from J, with 17 bases between. The length of the CDR3 is 13 residues. CDR1 and CDR2 (germline): MNHEY, SVGAGI. DNA for the CDR3: TGTGCCAGCAGTTACGCCCCGGGAACCTTCACGTATTTT. As protein: CASSYAPGTFTYF.

This clonotype was counted only a few times. V usage is TRBV5-1 and J usage is TRBJ2-3; D gene unclear. The CDR3 runs to 17 residues. CDR1 is SGHRS, CDR2 YFSETQ, per germline. Deletions cut 4 bases from V and 1 base from J, with 19 bases between. In nucleotides, the CDR3 is TGCGCCAGCAGCGGTGGATTGGCGGAAGCAGGCACAGATACGCAGTATTTT. Translation gives CASSGGLAEAGTDTQYF.

The genes are TRBV29-1 and TRBJ2-5; either TRBD1 or TRBD2 may supply D (9 bases each). Trimming shortened V by 6 bases and J by 0 bases, and 23 bases separated the two germline ends. There are 17 residues in the CDR3. Germline assignment: CDR1 SQVTM and CDR2 ANQGSEA. In nucleotides, the CDR3 is TGCAGCGTGGCGGGGGGGCTCCGGGACAGGGACCAAGAGACCCAGTACTTC. This gives the protein CSVAGGLRDRDQETQYF.

There are a few counts of this clonotype. This chain connects TRBV12-3 or TRBV12-4 to TRBJ1-5, with 9 nucleotides matching TRBD1. The CDR3 is 19 amino acids. J gave up 4 bases and V 6 bases, and 19 bases lay outside the gene matches. Written as DNA, the CDR3 is TGTGCCAGCAGCATGGGAATCGGGTCCGGACAGGGGACGAATCAGCCCCAGCATTTT. It encodes CASSMGIGSGQGTNQPQHF.

This clonotype was seen many times. The V and J genes are TRBV6-6 and TRBJ1-1; no definite D call. The CDR3 sequence is 12 residues long. Between the trimmed V and J ends, which lost 2 bases and 5 bases, there was a span of 6 bases. Germline CDR1 and CDR2: MNHNY and SVGAGI (reference sequence). CDR3 DNA: TGTGCCAGCAGTTACGGGAGGACTGAAGCTTTCTTT. Translating it yields CASSYGRTEAFF.

The CDR3 here is CSVEDGQGIYGYTF. The CDR3 DNA reads TGCAGCGTTGAAGACGGACAGGGGATATACGGCTACACCTTC. This chain uses TRBV29-1 with TRBJ1-2; 9 bases align to TRBD1. CDR1 is SQVTM and CDR2 is ANQGSEA in the germline V gene. The CDR3 covers 14 residues. Trimming cost V 0 bases and J 8 bases; bases outside gene matches: 7. The full variable domain, completed using reference TRBV29-1 and TRBJ1-2, is SAVISQKPSRDICQRGTSLTIQCQVDSQVTMMFWYRQQPGQSLTLIATANQGSEATYESGFVIDKFPISRPNLTFSTLTVSNMSPEDSSIYLCSVEDGQGIYGYTFGSGTRLTVV.

This clonotype was seen a few times. The rearrangement uses TRBV6-2 or TRBV6-3 and TRBJ1-2, with D possibly TRBD1 on 5 matching bases. Trimming removed 4 bases from V and 6 bases from J, with 15 bases in between. Per germline, CDR1 MNHEY and CDR2 SVGEGT. The CDR3 contains 14 residues. As DNA, the CDR3 is TGTGCCAGCAGTTGGGGGGAGTCGGCTGATGGCTACACCTTC. It yields the protein CASSWGESADGYTF.

The chain combines TRBV24-1 with TRBJ2-2; D is undetermined. There are 15 residues in the CDR3. CDR1 is KGHDR, CDR2 SFDVKD, per germline. V lost 0 bases, J lost 5 bases, and 9 bases lay in between. The CDR3 reads CATSDLSSGTGELFF. The CDR3 DNA is TGTGCCACCAGTGATTTGAGTTCCGGGACCGGGGAGCTGTTTTTT.

CDR3 coding DNA: TGTGCCAGCAGCTTACGAAGCGGGCGGTCCTACGAGCAGTACTTC. This translates into CASSLRSGRSYEQYF. The V and J genes are TRBV11-2 and TRBJ2-7; a weak D match, TRBD2 (6 bases). Germline values: CDR1 SGHAT, CDR2 FQNNGV. Trimming shortened V by 2 bases and J by 1 base, and 12 bases separated the two germline ends. The CDR3 has 15 amino acids. The whole variable domain, filled in from reference TRBV11-2 and TRBJ2-7, reads EAGVAQSPRYKIIEKRQSVAFWCNPISGHATLYWYQQILGQGPKLLIQFQNNGVVDDSQLPKDRFSAERLKGVDSTLKIQPAKLEDSAVYLCASSLRSGRSYEQYFGPGTRLTVT.